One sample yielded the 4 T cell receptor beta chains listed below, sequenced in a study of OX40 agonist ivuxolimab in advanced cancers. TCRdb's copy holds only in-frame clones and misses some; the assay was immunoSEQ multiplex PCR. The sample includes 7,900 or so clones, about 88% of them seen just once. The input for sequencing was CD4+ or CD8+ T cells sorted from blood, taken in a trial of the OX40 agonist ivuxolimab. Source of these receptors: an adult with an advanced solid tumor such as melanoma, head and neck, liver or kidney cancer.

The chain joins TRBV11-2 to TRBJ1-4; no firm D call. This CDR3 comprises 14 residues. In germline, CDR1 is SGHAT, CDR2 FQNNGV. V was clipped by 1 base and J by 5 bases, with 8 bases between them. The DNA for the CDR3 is TGTGCCAGCAGCTTAGGACCCAGAAATGAAAAACTGTTTTTT. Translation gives CASSLGPRNEKLFF. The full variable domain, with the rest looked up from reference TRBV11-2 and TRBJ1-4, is EAGVAQSPRYKIIEKRQSVAFWCNPISGHATLYWYQQILGQGPKLLIQFQNNGVVDDSQLPKDRFSAERLKGVDSTLKIQPAKLEDSAVYLCASSLGPRNEKLFFGSGTQLSVL.

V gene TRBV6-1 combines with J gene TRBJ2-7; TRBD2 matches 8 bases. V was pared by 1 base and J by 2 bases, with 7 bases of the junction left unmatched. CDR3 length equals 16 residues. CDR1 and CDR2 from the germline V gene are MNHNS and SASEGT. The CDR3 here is CASSEGLAIDTYEQYF. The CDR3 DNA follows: TGTGCCAGCAGTGAAGGACTAGCGATAGACACCTACGAGCAGTACTTC.

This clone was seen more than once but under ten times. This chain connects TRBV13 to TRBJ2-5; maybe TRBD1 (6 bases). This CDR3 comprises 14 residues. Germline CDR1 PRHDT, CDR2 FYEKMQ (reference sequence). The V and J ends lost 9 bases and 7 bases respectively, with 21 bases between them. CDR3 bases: TGTGCCAGTCCAGTCCGGGACAAACATGGGACCCAGTACTTC. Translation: CASPVRDKHGTQYF.

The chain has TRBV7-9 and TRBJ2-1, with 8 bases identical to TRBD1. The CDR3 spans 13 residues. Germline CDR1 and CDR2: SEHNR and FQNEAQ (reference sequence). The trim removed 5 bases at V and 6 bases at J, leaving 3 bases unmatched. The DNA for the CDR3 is TGTGCCAGCAGCGCTGGACAGGGCAATGAGCAGTTCTTC. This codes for CASSAGQGNEQFF.